Listed here are 30 T cell receptor beta chains from one sample, sequenced in a study of OX40 agonist ivuxolimab in advanced cancers. TCRdb keeps only in-frame clones here, not all; method: immunoSEQ multiplex PCR. In the table there are 50,000 to 65,000 clones, about 81% of which are singletons. The input for sequencing was CD4+ or CD8+ T cells sorted from blood, taken in a trial of the OX40 agonist ivuxolimab. The receptors come from an adult with an advanced solid tumor such as melanoma, head and neck, liver or kidney cancer.

The chain uses TRBV9 and TRBJ2-5, with D possibly matching TRBD2 (6 bases). Trimming took 0 bases from V and 4 from J, leaving 13 bases between them. The CDR3 is made up of 15 amino acids. The V gene's germline CDR1 is SGDLS and CDR2 YYNGEE. The CDR3 region is CASSVAGGGGETQYF. The CDR3 DNA is TGTGCCAGCAGCGTAGCTGGTGGGGGAGGAGAGACCCAGTACTTC.

V usage is TRBV6-1 and J usage is TRBJ1-4, with TRBD1 identical over 7 bases. CDR3 size: 14 residues. V lost 6 bases and J lost 5; bases outside the gene matches: 6. Germline lookup yields CDR1 MNHNS and CDR2 SASEGT. CDR3 DNA sequence: TGTGCCAGCAGCGCCGGGACAGAGAATGAAAAACTGTTTTTT. Its protein product is CASSAGTENEKLFF.

The rearrangement uses TRBV29-1 and TRBJ2-7; TRBD2 aligns across 12 bases. CDR1 is SQVTM, CDR2 ANQGSEA, per germline. J gave up 7 bases and V 6 bases, and 19 bases lay outside the gene matches. This CDR3 has 17 residues. In nucleotides, the CDR3 is TGCAGCGTAGGGACCCCTCGACTAGCGGGGGTAATAGGGGAGCAGTACTTC. It translates to CSVGTPRLAGVIGEQYF.

With regard to this clone: The junction does not match germline at one end; this may be a read error. Additional DNA sequences in this sample encode the identical CDR3. This chain connects TRBV2 to TRBJ1-5; 10 nucleotides agree with TRBD1. Germline V gene lookup returns CDR1 SNHLY and CDR2 FYNNEI. The CDR3 is 15 amino acids. CDR3 DNA: TGTGCCAGCAGGGCCGACAGGGGGCCTGTCCAGCCTCAGCATTTT. It specifies CASRADRGPVQPQHF.

This CDR3 reads CASSIRQGQETQYF. In DNA form, the CDR3 reads TGTGCCAGTAGTATAAGGCAGGGCCAAGAGACCCAGTACTTC. The genes are TRBV19 and TRBJ2-5; TRBD1 is a possible D gene (5 bases). Trimming removed 2 bases at V and 1 base at J, with 8 bases between. Germline V lookup: CDR1 LNHDA, CDR2 SQIVND (reference sequence). The CDR3 sequence is 14 residues long.

The chain uses TRBV25-1 and TRBJ2-7; 8 bases are shared with TRBD1. V gave up 1 base and J gave up 6 bases; unmatched junction bases: 2. Germline V lookup: CDR1 MGHDK, CDR2 SYGVNS. The CDR3 is 13 residues long. The CDR3 loop is CASSELGTGEQYF. CDR3 sequence (DNA): TGTGCCAGCAGTGAATTGGGGACAGGCGAGCAGTACTTC.

The chain carries TRBV7-8 and TRBJ1-1, with D unresolved. CDR3 length: 19 amino acids. Germline lookup yields CDR1 SGHVS and CDR2 FQNEAQ. V lost 0 bases, J lost 1 base, and 21 bases lay in between. In DNA form, the CDR3 reads TGTGCCAGCAGCTTAGCGCAAGCAGGAAGGGTATTTAAGAACACTGAAGCTTTCTTT. It codes for CASSLAQAGRVFKNTEAFF. Variable domain in full (rest from reference TRBV7-8 and TRBJ1-1): GAGVSQSPRYKVAKRGQDVALRCDPISGHVSLFWYQQALGQGPEFLTYFQNEAQLDKSGLPSDRFFAERPEGSVSTLKIQRTQQEDSAVYLCASSLAQAGRVFKNTEAFFGQGTRLTVV.

Only one count was recorded for this clone. The CDR3 here is CASSLDSAEVTDTQYF. The CDR3 DNA sequence: TGTGCCAGCAGCTTAGATTCGGCAGAAGTCACAGATACGCAGTATTTT. This chain uses TRBV11-3 with TRBJ2-3; no clear D gene. The ends were cut back, 0 bases at V and 2 bases at J, with 12 bases in the middle. Germline-derived CDR1 and CDR2 are SGHNT and YENEEA. The CDR3 totals 16 residues.

In this sample, this clone turned up a few times. The CDR3 bases are TGTGCCAGCAGCTACCTGGGGCCACCGAACACCGGGGAGCTGTTTTTT. Protein: CASSYLGPPNTGELFF. The rearrangement uses TRBV7-2 and TRBJ2-2, with D maybe TRBD1 (5 bases). CDR1 SGHTA and CDR2 FQGNSA come from the germline V gene. This CDR3 has 16 residues. V gave up 4 bases and J gave up 0 bases, with 12 bases separating them.

The CDR3 region is CASSLIGPEDTGELFF. The CDR3, as DNA: TGCGCCAGCAGCTTGATCGGTCCAGAGGACACCGGGGAGCTGTTTTTT. The chain recombines TRBV5-1 with TRBJ2-2; D unclear. V was cut by 1 base and J by 3 bases, with 13 bases left in between. The CDR3 is 16 residues long. Germline V gene sequence: CDR1 SGHRS, CDR2 YFSETQ. The variable domain in full, completed from reference TRBV5-1 and TRBJ2-2, reads KAGVTQTPRYLIKTRGQQVTLSCSPISGHRSVSWYQQTPGQGLQFLFEYFSETQRNKGNFPGRFSGRQFSNSRSEMNVSTLELGDSALYLCASSLIGPEDTGELFFGEGSRLTVL.

V is TRBV5-1 and J is TRBJ1-1; a possible D gene is TRBD1 (5 bases). The V and J ends lost 4 bases and 1 base respectively, with 11 bases between them. The CDR3 has 14 residues. Looked up from germline, CDR1 is SGHRS and CDR2 is YFSETQ. CDR3 DNA: TGCGCCAGCAGCATGGGACCTACGAACACTGAAGCTTTCTTT. It codes for CASSMGPTNTEAFF.

The chain links TRBV12-5 to TRBJ2-3, with TRBD1 matching over 9 bases. Germline values: CDR1 LGHNT, CDR2 FRNRAP. The CDR3 loop spans 16 amino acids. Trimming cost V 2 bases and J 3 bases; bases outside gene matches: 6. The DNA of the CDR3 is TGTGCTAGTGGTTTGTCGGCGGGACAGGGAACAGATACGCAGTATTTT. Translated, it gives CASGLSAGQGTDTQYF.

The CDR3 DNA is TGTGCCAGCAGCTTAGATGCGGGGGCCAGAGGGGATGAGCAGTTCTTC. This sequence encodes CASSLDAGARGDEQFF. The V gene is TRBV7-8, the J gene TRBJ2-1, with a tentative D call TRBD2 (7 bases). The CDR3 sequence is 16 residues long. Germline lookup yields CDR1 SGHVS and CDR2 FQNEAQ. Deletions cut 1 base from V and 8 bases from J, with 18 bases between.

The chain recombines TRBV9 with TRBJ1-2; possible D gene TRBD1, 6 bases. The germline CDR1 and CDR2 sequences are SGDLS and YYNGEE. The CDR3 contains 13 residues. V lost 3 bases and J lost 5, with 11 bases in between. The DNA for the CDR3 is TGTGCCAGCAGCGGAGGGGGAAAATATGGCTACACCTTC. Translated, it gives CASSGGGKYGYTF.

V and J are TRBV29-1 and TRBJ1-4, with D unresolved. V lost 5 bases and J 5 bases, leaving 9 bases between the germline ends. Germline V gene sequence: CDR1 SQVTM, CDR2 ANQGSEA. The CDR3 runs to 12 residues. The CDR3 here is CSVSHANEKLFF. In DNA, the CDR3 is TGCAGCGTTTCCCACGCCAATGAAAAACTGTTTTTT.

The chain combines TRBV9 with TRBJ1-1; no reliable D call. Germline V gives CDR1 SGDLS, CDR2 YYNGEE. V lost 4 bases and J 0 bases, leaving 7 bases between the germline ends. The CDR3 extends over 13 amino acids. In DNA form, the CDR3 reads TGTGCCAGCAGCTCCCGGGTGAACACTGAAGCTTTCTTT. It is translated as CASSSRVNTEAFF.

The rearrangement links TRBV5-1 to TRBJ1-3, with 9 positions matching TRBD1. Germline CDR1 reads SGHRS; CDR2 reads YFSETQ. The CDR3 length is 16 residues. With V trimmed by 4 bases and J by 2 bases, 7 bases remained unmatched. CDR3 loop: CASSLSGQGPGNTIYF. The DNA of the CDR3 is TGCGCCAGCAGCCTGTCGGGACAGGGCCCTGGAAACACCATATATTTT.

The genes are TRBV11-2 and TRBJ2-5; D assignment may be TRBD1 or TRBD2 (6 bases each). The CDR3 has 15 amino acids. Trimming stripped 5 bases from V and 0 bases from J, with 13 bases between. From germline, CDR1 is SGHAT and CDR2 FQNNGV. Here the CDR3 DNA reads TGTGCCAGCAGCCCCCGAGGGGGGAACCAAGAGACCCAGTACTTC. Protein sequence: CASSPRGGNQETQYF.

This clone was detected once. The chain has TRBV7-9 and TRBJ1-4; 7 bases line up with TRBD1. CDR3 length: 15 residues. Looked up from germline, CDR1 is SEHNR and CDR2 is FQNEAQ (reference sequence). V was pared by 5 bases and J by 8 bases, with 11 bases of the junction left unmatched. The CDR3 protein is CASSLRGAAGEKLFF. The CDR3, as DNA: TGTGCCAGCAGCCTCAGGGGGGCGGCGGGAGAAAAACTGTTTTTT.

The chain has TRBV2 and TRBJ1-5; 7 positions agree with TRBD1. This CDR3 contains 14 residues. Trimming at V came to 5 bases and at J to 6 bases, leaving 7 bases not matched to a gene. Germline assignment: CDR1 SNHLY and CDR2 FYNNEI. CDR3 in amino acids: CASSLGGLGQPQHF. CDR3 DNA sequence: TGTGCCAGCAGTTTAGGGGGCTTGGGTCAGCCCCAGCATTTT. The entire variable domain, with the rest obtained from reference TRBV2 and TRBJ1-5, is as follows: EPEVTQTPSHQVTQMGQEVILRCVPISNHLYFYWYRQILGQKVEFLVSFYNNEISEKSEIFDDQFSVERPDGSNFTLKIRSTKLEDSAMYFCASSLGGLGQPQHFGDGTRLSIL.

Only a few counts were recorded for this clone. V usage is TRBV7-9 and J usage is TRBJ1-1; the match to TRBD1 covers 9 bases. The CDR3 totals 15 residues. V lost 5 bases and J lost 1; bases outside the gene matches: 5. Germline V gene lookup returns CDR1 SEHNR and CDR2 FQNEAQ (reference sequence). The chain's CDR3 is CASSADRGWNTEAFF. The CDR3 region has the DNA TGTGCCAGCAGCGCGGACAGGGGTTGGAACACTGAAGCTTTCTTT. The full variable domain, completed using reference TRBV7-9 and TRBJ1-1, is DTGVSQNPRHKITKRGQNVTFRCDPISEHNRLYWYRQTLGQGPEFLTYFQNEAQLEKSRLLSDRFSAERPKGSFSTLEIQRTEQGDSAMYLCASSADRGWNTEAFFGQGTRLTVV.

There are a few counts of this clone. This sequence joins TRBV29-1 and TRBJ2-7; possibly TRBD2 for D (6 bases). The V gene's germline CDR1 is SQVTM and CDR2 ANQGSEA. CDR3 length: 14 residues. Trimming left V 7 bases short and J 2 bases short, with 18 bases between. CDR3 nucleotide sequence: TGCAGCGGTGCCTCCACTAGCTATCCCTACGAGCAGTACTTC. Residues: CSGASTSYPYEQYF.

Only one count was recorded for this clone. The chain has TRBV5-1 and TRBJ1-2, with 9 positions matching TRBD1. The CDR3 contains 14 residues. J gave up 3 bases and V 2 bases, and 2 bases lay outside the gene matches. Looked up from germline, CDR1 is SGHRS and CDR2 is YFSETQ. The CDR3 DNA is TGCGCCAGCAGCTTCGGGACAGGGTACTATGGCTACACCTTC. Protein product: CASSFGTGYYGYTF.

The chain joins TRBV7-9 to TRBJ2-5; 8 bases map to TRBD1. The J call is doubtful: the DNA matches TRBJ2-7 better. Germline V gene lookup returns CDR1 SEHNR and CDR2 FQNEAQ (reference sequence). The CDR3 covers 15 residues. The CDR3 here is CASSSDRASHYEQYF. The CDR3 region has the DNA TGTGCCAGCAGCTCGGACAGGGCTTCCCATTACGAGCAGTACTTC.

The V gene is TRBV6-1, the J gene TRBJ2-1; D not resolved. CDR1 MNHNS and CDR2 SASEGT come from the germline V gene. V was clipped by 2 bases and J by 0 bases, with 11 bases between them. The CDR3 spans 16 residues. CDR3 sequence reads: CASSEIGWSSYNEQFF. In DNA form, the CDR3 reads TGTGCCAGCAGTGAAATAGGTTGGAGCTCCTACAATGAGCAGTTCTTC.

J is TRBJ2-1 and V is TRBV2; D might be TRBD1 (5 bases). The CDR3 runs 13 residues. CDR1 is SNHLY, CDR2 FYNNEI, per germline. Deletions cut 1 base from V and 6 bases from J, with 7 bases between. The CDR3 DNA sequence: TGTGCCAGCAGTGAAGGCAGGGTCAATGAGCAGTTCTTC. It yields the protein CASSEGRVNEQFF. The full variable domain, rest sourced from reference TRBV2 and TRBJ2-1, is EPEVTQTPSHQVTQMGQEVILRCVPISNHLYFYWYRQILGQKVEFLVSFYNNEISEKSEIFDDQFSVERPDGSNFTLKIRSTKLEDSAMYFCASSEGRVNEQFFGPGTRLTVL.

J is TRBJ2-7 and V is TRBV28; D is unclear. The germline gives CDR1 MDHEN, CDR2 SYDVKM. V was trimmed by 5 bases and J by 6 bases, leaving 11 bases between them. The CDR3 runs 12 residues. The CDR3 sequence is CASSPYISEQYF. The CDR3 DNA follows: TGTGCCAGCAGTCCCTACATTTCCGAGCAGTACTTC.

This clone was seen more than once but under ten times. For the CDR3, the DNA is TGTGCCAGCAGCTTAGCGAACACTGAAGCTTTCTTT. It encodes CASSLANTEAFF. The chain carries TRBV5-6 and TRBJ1-1; D gene uncertain. The CDR3 has 12 amino acids. V shed 2 bases and J shed 1 base, with 3 bases lying between them. Germline lookup yields CDR1 SGHDT and CDR2 YYEEEE.

The chain employs TRBV5-6 and TRBJ2-7; 9 positions agree with TRBD1. The CDR3 consists of 14 residues. V shed 3 bases and J 3 bases; nucleotides not matched to a gene: 4. Germline V CDR1 and CDR2: SGHDT, YYEEEE. The CDR3 nucleotides are TGTGCCAGCAGCTCCCCGGGACAGGGCTACGAGCAGTACTTC. Protein sequence: CASSSPGQGYEQYF. Using reference TRBV5-6 and TRBJ2-7 for the parts outside the CDR3, the full variable domain is DAGVTQSPTHLIKTRGQQVTLRCSPKSGHDTVSWYQQALGQGPQFIFQYYEEEERQRGNFPDRFSGHQFPNYSSELNVNALLLGDSALYLCASSSPGQGYEQYFGPGTRLTVT.

This sequence joins TRBV7-8 and TRBJ2-5, with a tentative D call TRBD2 (6 bases). The CDR3 is 17 amino acids. Trimming took 5 bases from V and 4 from J, leaving 23 bases between them. The germline V gene encodes CDR1 SGHVS and CDR2 FQNEAQ. CDR3 amino acids: CASSATGGARGGETQYF. CDR3 in DNA: TGTGCCAGCAGCGCCACTGGGGGTGCGAGGGGAGGAGAGACCCAGTACTTC.